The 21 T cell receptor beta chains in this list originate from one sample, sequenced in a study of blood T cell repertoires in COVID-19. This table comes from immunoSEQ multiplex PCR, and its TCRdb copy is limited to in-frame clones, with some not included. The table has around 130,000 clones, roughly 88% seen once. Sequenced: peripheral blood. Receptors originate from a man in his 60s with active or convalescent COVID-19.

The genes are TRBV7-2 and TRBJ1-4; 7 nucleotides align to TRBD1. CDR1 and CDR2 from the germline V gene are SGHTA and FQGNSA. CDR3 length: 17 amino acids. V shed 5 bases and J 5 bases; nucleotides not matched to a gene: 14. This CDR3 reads CASSPGPGRGENEKLFF. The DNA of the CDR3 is TGTGCCAGCAGCCCGGGGCCCGGCAGGGGGGAGAATGAAAAACTGTTTTTT.

CDR3 region: CASTGESTDTQYF. The CDR3 nucleotides read TGTGCCAGCACAGGGGAAAGCACAGATACGCAGTATTTT. The chain couples TRBV2 to TRBJ2-3, with a tentative D call TRBD1 (6 bases). The ends were cut back, 7 bases at V and 0 bases at J, with 8 bases in the middle. The CDR3 is made up of 13 amino acids. The V gene's germline CDR1 is SNHLY and CDR2 FYNNEI. The entire variable domain, with the rest obtained from reference TRBV2 and TRBJ2-3, is as follows: EPEVTQTPSHQVTQMGQEVILRCVPISNHLYFYWYRQILGQKVEFLVSFYNNEISEKSEIFDDQFSVERPDGSNFTLKIRSTKLEDSAMYFCASTGESTDTQYFGPGTRLTVL.

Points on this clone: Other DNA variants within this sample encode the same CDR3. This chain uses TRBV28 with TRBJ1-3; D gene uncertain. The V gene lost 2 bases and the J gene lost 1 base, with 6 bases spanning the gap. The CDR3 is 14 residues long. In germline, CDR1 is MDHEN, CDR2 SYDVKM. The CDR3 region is CASSLAGSGNTIYF. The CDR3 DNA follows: TGTGCCAGCAGTTTAGCAGGTTCTGGAAACACCATATATTTT.

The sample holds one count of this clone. In nucleotides, the CDR3 is TGTGCCAGCAGCGTAGGAGGGACTGCGGGGACCGGGGAGCTGTTTTTT. This encodes CASSVGGTAGTGELFF. The genes are TRBV9 and TRBJ2-2, with D maybe TRBD2 (6 bases). This CDR3 contains 16 residues. Germline CDR1 is SGDLS and CDR2 is YYNGEE. Trimming removed 0 bases from V and 5 bases from J, with 14 bases in between.

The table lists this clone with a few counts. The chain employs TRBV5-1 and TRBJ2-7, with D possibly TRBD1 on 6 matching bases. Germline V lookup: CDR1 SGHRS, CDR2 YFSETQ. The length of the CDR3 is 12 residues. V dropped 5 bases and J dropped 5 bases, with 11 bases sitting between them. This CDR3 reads CASRPAGDEQYF. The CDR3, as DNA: TGCGCCAGCAGACCCGCAGGGGACGAGCAGTACTTC.

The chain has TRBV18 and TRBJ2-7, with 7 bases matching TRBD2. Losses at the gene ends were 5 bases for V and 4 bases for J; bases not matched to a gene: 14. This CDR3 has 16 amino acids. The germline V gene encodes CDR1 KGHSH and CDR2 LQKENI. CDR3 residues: CASSGMKGRELYEQYF. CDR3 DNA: TGTGCCAGCTCAGGAATGAAGGGGCGGGAGTTGTACGAGCAGTACTTC.

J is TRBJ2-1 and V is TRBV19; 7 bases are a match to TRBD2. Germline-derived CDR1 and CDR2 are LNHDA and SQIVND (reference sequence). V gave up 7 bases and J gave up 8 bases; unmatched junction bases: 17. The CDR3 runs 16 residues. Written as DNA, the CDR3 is TGTGCCAGTACCCCCGGGAGGAGAGCCTTCGAGGATGAGCAGTTCTTC. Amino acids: CASTPGRRAFEDEQFF.

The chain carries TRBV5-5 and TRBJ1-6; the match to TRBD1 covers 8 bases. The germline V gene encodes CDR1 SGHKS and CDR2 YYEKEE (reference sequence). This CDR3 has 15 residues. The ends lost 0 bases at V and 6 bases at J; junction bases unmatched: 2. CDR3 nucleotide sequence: TGTGCCAGCAGCTTGGGGACAGGGCTTAATTCACCCCTCCACTTT. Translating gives CASSLGTGLNSPLHF.

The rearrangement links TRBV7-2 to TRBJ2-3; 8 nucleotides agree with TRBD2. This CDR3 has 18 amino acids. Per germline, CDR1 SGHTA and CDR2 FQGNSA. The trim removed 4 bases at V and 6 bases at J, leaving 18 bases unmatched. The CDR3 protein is CASSSGTWGAGEGDTQYF. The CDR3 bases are TGTGCCAGCAGCTCCGGGACCTGGGGAGCGGGAGAGGGGGATACGCAGTATTTT.

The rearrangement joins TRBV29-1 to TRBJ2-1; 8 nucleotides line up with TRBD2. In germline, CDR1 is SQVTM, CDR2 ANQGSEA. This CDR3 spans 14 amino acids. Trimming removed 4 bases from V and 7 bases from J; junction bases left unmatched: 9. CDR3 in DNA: TGCAGCGTTGTAAGCGGGAGAATGGGTAATGAGCAGTTCTTC. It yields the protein CSVVSGRMGNEQFF.

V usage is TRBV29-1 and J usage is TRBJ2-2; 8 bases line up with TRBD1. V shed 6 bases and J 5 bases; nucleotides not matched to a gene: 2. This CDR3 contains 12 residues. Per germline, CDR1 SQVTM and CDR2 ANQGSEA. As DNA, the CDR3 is TGCAGCGTCGACAGGGGAACCGGGGAGCTGTTTTTT. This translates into CSVDRGTGELFF.

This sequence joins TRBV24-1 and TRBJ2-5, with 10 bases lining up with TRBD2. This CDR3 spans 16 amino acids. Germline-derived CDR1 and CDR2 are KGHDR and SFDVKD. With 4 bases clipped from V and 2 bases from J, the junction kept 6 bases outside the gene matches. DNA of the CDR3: TGTGCCACCAGTGACTCTAGCGGGAGTATTCAAGAGACCCAGTACTTC. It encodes CATSDSSGSIQETQYF.

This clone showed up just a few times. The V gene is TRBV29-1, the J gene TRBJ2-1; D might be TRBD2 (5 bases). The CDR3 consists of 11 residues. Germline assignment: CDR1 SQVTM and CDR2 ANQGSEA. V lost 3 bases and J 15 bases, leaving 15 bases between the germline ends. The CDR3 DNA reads TGCAGCGTTGACGAGGGAACCCTAGGGTTCTTC. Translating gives CSVDEGTLGFF.

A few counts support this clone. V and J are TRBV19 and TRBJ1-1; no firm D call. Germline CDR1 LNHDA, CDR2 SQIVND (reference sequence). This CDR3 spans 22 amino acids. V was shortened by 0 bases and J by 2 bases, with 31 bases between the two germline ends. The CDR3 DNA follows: TGTGCCAGTAGTATAGATTTCCCCCCTGGGGAGCCTTCTTTACCTTTTAACACTGAAGCTTTCTTT. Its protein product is CASSIDFPPGEPSLPFNTEAFF.

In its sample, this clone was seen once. This chain's CDR3 is CASSVRDYNTDTQYF. The CDR3 DNA reads as TGTGCCAGCAGCGTCCGGGACTACAACACAGATACGCAGTATTTT. The chain is built from TRBV11-2 and TRBJ2-3; 7 bases line up with TRBD2. Unmatched junction bases numbered 7, after V lost 5 bases and J lost 2 bases. This CDR3 has 15 residues. CDR1 and CDR2 (germline): SGHAT, FQNNGV.

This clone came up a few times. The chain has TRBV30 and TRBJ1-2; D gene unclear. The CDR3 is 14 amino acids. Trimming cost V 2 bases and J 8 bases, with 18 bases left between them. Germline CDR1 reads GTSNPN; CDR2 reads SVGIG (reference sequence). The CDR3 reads CAWSSGYTAYGYTF. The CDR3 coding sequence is TGTGCCTGGAGTAGCGGCTACACGGCCTACGGCTACACCTTC.

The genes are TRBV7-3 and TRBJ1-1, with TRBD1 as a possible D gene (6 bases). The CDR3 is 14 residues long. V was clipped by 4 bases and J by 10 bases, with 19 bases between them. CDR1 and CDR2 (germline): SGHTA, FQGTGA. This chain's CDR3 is CASSSKAGAGRAFF. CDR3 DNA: TGTGCCAGCAGCTCAAAAGCAGGGGCCGGGCGAGCTTTCTTT. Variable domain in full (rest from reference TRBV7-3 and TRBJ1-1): GAGVSQTPSNKVTEKGKYVELRCDPISGHTALYWYRQSLGQGPEFLIYFQGTGAADDSGLPNDRFFAVRPEGSVSTLKIQRTERGDSAVYLCASSSKAGAGRAFFGQGTRLTVV.

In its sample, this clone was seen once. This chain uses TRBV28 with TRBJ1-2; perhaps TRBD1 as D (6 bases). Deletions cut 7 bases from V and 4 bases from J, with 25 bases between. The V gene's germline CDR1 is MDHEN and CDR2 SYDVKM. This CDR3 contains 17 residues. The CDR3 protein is CASNPTGFGWESYGYTF. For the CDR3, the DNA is TGTGCCAGCAATCCTACAGGGTTTGGTTGGGAAAGCTATGGCTACACCTTC.

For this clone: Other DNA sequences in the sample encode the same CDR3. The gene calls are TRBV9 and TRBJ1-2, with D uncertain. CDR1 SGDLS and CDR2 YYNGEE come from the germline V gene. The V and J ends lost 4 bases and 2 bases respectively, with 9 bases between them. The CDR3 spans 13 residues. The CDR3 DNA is TGTGCCAGCAGCTCCGGCGGAAACTATGGCTACACCTTC. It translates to CASSSGGNYGYTF. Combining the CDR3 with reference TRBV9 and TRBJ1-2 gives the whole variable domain DSGVTQTPKHLITATGQRVTLRCSPRSGDLSVYWYQQSLDQGLQFLIQYYNGEERAKGNILERFSAQQFPDLHSELNLSSLELGDSALYFCASSSGGNYGYTFGSGTRLTVV.

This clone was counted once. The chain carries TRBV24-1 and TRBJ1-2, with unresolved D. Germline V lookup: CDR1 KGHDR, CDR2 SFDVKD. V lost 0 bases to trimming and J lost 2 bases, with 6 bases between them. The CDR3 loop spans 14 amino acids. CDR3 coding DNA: TGTGCCACCAGTGATTTGGGGAGCAACTATGGCTACACCTTC. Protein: CATSDLGSNYGYTF.

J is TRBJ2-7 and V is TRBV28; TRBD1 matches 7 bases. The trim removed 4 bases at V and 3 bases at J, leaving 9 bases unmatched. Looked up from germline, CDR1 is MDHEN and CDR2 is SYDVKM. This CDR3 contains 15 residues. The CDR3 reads CASSSRDRPFYEQYF. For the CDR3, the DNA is TGTGCCAGCAGTTCCCGGGACAGACCCTTCTACGAGCAGTACTTC. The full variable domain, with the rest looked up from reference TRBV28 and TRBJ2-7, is DVKVTQSSRYLVKRTGEKVFLECVQDMDHENMFWYRQDPGLGLRLIYFSYDVKMKEKGDIPEGYSVSREKKERFSLILESASTNQTSMYLCASSSRDRPFYEQYFGPGTRLTVT.